This T cell receptor beta chain was sequenced in a study of CD8 T cells in ankylosing spondylitis. Study-wide findings and caveats: Reports of some motif variants in reactive arthritis synovial fluid and blood predate this one. Disease-linked clones reportedly concentrated significantly in matched ankylosing spondylitis synovial fluid. Clones linked with disease were CD8+ and fairly uncommon in the peripheral blood. Blood from ankylosing spondylitis patients appeared to carry a characteristic roughly eight-variant TCR beta motif.

This clonotype occurred a few times. Its antigen is as yet unknown. As the method for making TCR beta libraries, quantitative 5'-RACE with molecular barcodes was used. TCRdb used MiXCR to reprocess the 5' RACE reads, holding one entry per CDR3 protein. The data hold a few hundred thousand distinct CDR3 sequences, with about 18% observed a single time. The CDR3 totals 15 residues. CDR1 and CDR2 (germline): LGHDT, YNNKEL (reference sequence). The V gene lost 0 bases and the J gene lost 3 bases, with 9 bases spanning the gap. This clonotype was sampled from a male donor with ankylosing spondylitis. Sequencing was performed on blood, either unsorted or a sorted T cell fraction (not recorded which). The chain combines TRBV3-1 with TRBJ2-1; perhaps TRBD1 as D (5 bases). CDR3: CASSQDLGDYNEQFF. The CDR3 DNA reads TGTGCCAGCAGCCAAGATTTAGGGGACTACAATGAGCAGTTCTTC.